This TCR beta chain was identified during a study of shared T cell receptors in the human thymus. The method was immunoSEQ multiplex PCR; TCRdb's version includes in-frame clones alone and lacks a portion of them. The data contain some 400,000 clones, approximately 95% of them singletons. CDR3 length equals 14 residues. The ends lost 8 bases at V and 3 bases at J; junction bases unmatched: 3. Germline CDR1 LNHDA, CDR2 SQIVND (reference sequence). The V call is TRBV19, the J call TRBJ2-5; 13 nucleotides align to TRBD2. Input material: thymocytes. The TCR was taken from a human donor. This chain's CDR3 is CASSGTSGKETQYF. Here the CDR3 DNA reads TGTGCCAGTTCCGGGACTAGCGGGAAAGAGACCCAGTACTTC.